These T cell receptor beta chains were read from a single sample in a study of T cell repertoires in cytomegalovirus infection. For these receptors, no antigen is known. TCRdb re-derived calls from the reads in MiXCR, one entry per CDR3 protein. The top ten hold 50% to 65% of the sample, which has 45,000 to 55,000 distinct CDR3 sequences, roughly 19% seen once. The material was CD8+ T cells from cultured PBMCs, obtained from culture after CMV antigen stimulation. Every receptor here comes from a human donor in good health (CMV status not recorded). Some clones in this sample may be carry-over from other donors' samples. Both conserved end residues are part of each CDR3. A D gene is named only where the DNA matches it firmly. A clone size is listed for some rows: how often the clone was seen (once, few, many), or a class if it is expanded.

NA | TRBJ2-7 | TRBV5-6 | NA | CASSSIDGGPYEQYF | TGTGCCAGCAGCTCCATCGACGGCGGGCCTTACGAGCAGTACTTC
few | TRBJ2-7 | TRBV6-6 | NA | CASSHSLGGDALYEQYF | TGTGCCAGCAGCCACTCTCTTGGGGGTGATGCTCTCTACGAGCAGTACTTC
many | TRBJ2-2 | TRBV7-9 | NA | CASSSGRGVDTGELFF | TGTGCCAGCAGCTCGGGGCGCGGGGTGGACACCGGGGAGCTGTTTTTT
many | TRBJ2-7 | TRBV14 | NA | CASSGVTYEQYF | TGTGCCAGCAGCGGGGTGACCTACGAGCAGTACTTC
NA | TRBJ2-7 | TRBV12-3/TRBV12-4 | NA | CASSLRRAPYEQYF | TGTGCCAGCAGCCTGCGGCGGGCGCCCTACGAGCAGTACTTC
NA | TRBJ2-1 | TRBV4-3 | NA | CASSHSSRDSANEQFF | TGCGCCAGCAGCCACTCCTCGCGGGACTCAGCCAATGAGCAGTTCTTC
NA | TRBJ2-3 | TRBV9 | NA | CASSVEASGTDTQYF | TGTGCCAGCAGCGTAGAGGCTAGCGGCACAGATACGCAGTATTTT
NA | TRBJ2-3 | TRBV10-3 | TRBD1 | CAISESSRDRVTDTQYF | TGTGCCATCAGTGAGTCAAGTCGGGACAGGGTGACAGATACGCAGTATTTT
NA | TRBJ1-1 | TRBV28 | NA | CASSLGYTGSSTEAFF | TGTGCCAGCAGTTTAGGGTATACAGGGTCGAGCACTGAAGCTTTCTTT
many | TRBJ1-6 | TRBV19 | NA | CASSTQPGGAYNSPLHF | TGTGCCAGTAGTACCCAACCTGGAGGGGCGTATAATTCACCCCTCCACTTT
once | TRBJ2-7 | TRBV19 | NA | CASSTTPGGPYEQYF | TGTGCCAGTAGTACGACACCCGGGGGGCCCTACGAGCAGTACTTC
few | TRBJ1-1 | TRBV25-1 | NA | CASSGYQGLDTEAFF | TGTGCCAGCAGTGGATACCAGGGACTTGACACTGAAGCTTTCTTT
NA | TRBJ2-2 | TRBV19 | NA | CASSDPRGELFF | TGTGCCAGTAGTGACCCCAGAGGGGAGCTGTTTTTT
many | TRBJ2-2 | TRBV7-9 | NA | CASSEGPTGELFF | TGTGCCAGCAGCGAAGGGCCCACCGGGGAGCTGTTTTTT
many | TRBJ2-2 | TRBV7-6 | TRBD1 | CASSSGTDNTGELFF | TGTGCCAGCAGTTCCGGGACAGATAACACCGGGGAGCTGTTTTTT
many | TRBJ1-1 | TRBV12-3/TRBV12-4 | TRBD1 | CASSPGTGRTTEAFF | TGTGCCAGCAGTCCCGGGACAGGGAGGACCACTGAAGCTTTCTTT
NA | TRBJ2-2 | TRBV27 | TRBD1 | CASSHGTGLLPGELFF | TGTGCCAGCAGTCACGGGACAGGGCTGTTACCCGGGGAGCTGTTTTTT
many | TRBJ2-1 | TRBV9 | NA | CASSTKLGPPRNEQFF | TGTGCCAGCAGCACGAAATTGGGTCCCCCCCGAAATGAGCAGTTCTTC
many | TRBJ2-5 | TRBV7-9 | NA | CASSNPGRTETQYF | TGTGCCAGCAGCAACCCGGGGCGCACAGAGACCCAGTACTTC
many | TRBJ2-7 | TRBV7-8 | TRBD2 | CASSLRLAGQNYEQYF | TGTGCCAGCAGCTTACGCCTAGCGGGCCAAAACTACGAGCAGTACTTC
many | TRBJ2-1 | TRBV12-3/TRBV12-4 | TRBD2 | CASSFRSSGTNNEQFF | TGTGCCAGCAGTTTTCGGTCTAGCGGGACTAACAATGAGCAGTTCTTC
few | TRBJ2-7 | TRBV28 | TRBD1 | CASISQTGSFYEQYF | TGTGCCAGCATTTCACAGACAGGGTCCTTCTACGAGCAGTACTTC
once | TRBJ2-7 | TRBV30 | NA | CAWKLSRDSYEQYF | TGTGCCTGGAAACTAAGCCGGGATTCCTACGAGCAGTACTTC
NA | TRBJ2-1 | TRBV11-2 | TRBD1 | CASSFGQGANEQFF | TGTGCCAGCAGCTTTGGACAGGGGGCGAATGAGCAGTTCTTC
many | TRBJ2-2 | TRBV6-2/TRBV6-3 | TRBD1 | CATKTGDNTGELFF | TGTGCCACCAAGACAGGGGATAACACCGGGGAGCTGTTTTTT
many | TRBJ2-3 | TRBV6-2/TRBV6-3 | TRBD2 | CASSWTSGGDYRTDTQYF | TGTGCCAGCTCCTGGACTAGCGGGGGGGACTACCGCACAGATACGCAGTATTTT
many | TRBJ2-3 | TRBV29-1 | NA | CSVEGDTQYF | TGCAGCGTTGAAGGTGATACGCAGTATTTT
few | TRBJ2-2 | TRBV7-6 | NA | CASSLGVSNTGELFF | TGTGCCAGCAGCTTAGGGGTTTCGAACACCGGGGAGCTGTTTTTT
NA | TRBJ2-7 | TRBV27 | TRBD2 | CASAPGLAYEQYF | TGTGCCAGCGCTCCGGGACTAGCCTACGAGCAGTACTTC
few | TRBJ2-1 | TRBV27 | NA | CASSLTGTNYNEQFF | TGTGCCAGCAGTTTAACCGGGACGAACTACAATGAGCAGTTCTTC
many | TRBJ2-3 | TRBV7-2 | TRBD1 | CASSQNRGNTDTQYF | TGTGCCAGCAGTCAAAACAGGGGGAACACAGATACGCAGTATTTT
few | TRBJ2-3 | TRBV5-1 | NA | CASSWSAGGTDTQYF | TGCGCCAGCAGCTGGTCGGCAGGGGGCACAGATACGCAGTATTTT
NA | TRBJ2-7 | TRBV12-3/TRBV12-4 | NA | CASSLALGFEQYF | TGTGCCAGCAGTTTAGCGTTGGGTTTCGAGCAGTACTTC
few | TRBJ2-7 | TRBV4-2 | TRBD2 | CASSQVPAGTYEQYF | TGTGCCAGCAGCCAAGTCCCAGCGGGGACGTACGAGCAGTACTTC
few | TRBJ1-2 | TRBV11-2 | TRBD1 | CASSFWTGDYGYTF | TGTGCCAGCAGCTTCTGGACAGGGGACTATGGCTACACCTTC
many | TRBJ2-1 | TRBV5-6 | NA | CASSLVGGTEDSLREVTPVEQFF | TGTGCCAGCAGCCTGGTGGGGGGGACGGAGGACAGCTTAAGGGAGGTAACCCCCGTTGAGCAGTTCTTC
few | TRBJ2-7 | TRBV7-3 | TRBD2 | CASSPGGDTGYEQYF | TGTGCCAGCAGCCCCGGGGGGGACACAGGCTACGAGCAGTACTTC
many | TRBJ2-2 | TRBV4-1 | TRBD1 | CASSPGTANTGELFF | TGCGCCAGCAGCCCCGGGACAGCGAACACCGGGGAGCTGTTTTTT
NA | TRBJ2-3 | TRBV9 | TRBD2 | CASSDGTSGVSSTDTQYF | TGTGCCAGCAGCGACGGGACTAGCGGGGTCTCTAGCACAGATACGCAGTATTTT
few | TRBJ1-3 | TRBV6-6 | NA | CATLSPQVAGNTIYF | TGTGCCACCCTATCGCCACAGGTGGCAGGAAACACCATATATTTT
NA | TRBJ1-1 | TRBV30 | NA | CAWSVDMNTEAFF | TGTGCCTGGAGTGTAGACATGAACACTGAAGCTTTCTTT
few | TRBJ2-3 | TRBV6-1 | TRBD2 | CASSDGLAGGISTDTQYF | TGTGCCAGCAGTGATGGACTAGCGGGGGGAATTAGCACAGATACGCAGTATTTT
NA | TRBJ1-1 | TRBV6-8 | TRBD1 | CASSAGTVQNTEAFF | TGTGCCAGCAGTGCCGGGACAGTTCAGAACACTGAAGCTTTCTTT
NA | TRBJ1-4 | TRBV19 | TRBD1 | CASSIIKATGVDEKLFF | TGTGCCAGTAGTATCATCAAGGCGACAGGGGTGGATGAAAAACTGTTTTTT
NA | TRBJ2-3 | TRBV11-2 | TRBD2 | CASLSLGGGTDTQYF | TGTGCCAGCCTCTCCCTCGGGGGAGGGACAGATACGCAGTATTTT
NA | TRBJ1-3 | TRBV6-1 | NA | CASSQLDGGSGNTIYF | TGTGCCAGCAGTCAGCTGGACGGAGGCTCTGGAAACACCATATATTTT
NA | TRBJ1-1 | TRBV28 | NA | CASSFQGGNTEAFF | TGTGCCAGCAGTTTCCAGGGCGGGAACACTGAAGCTTTCTTT
few | TRBJ1-1 | TRBV19 | TRBD1 | CASSKGGAGKNTEAFF | TGTGCCAGTAGTAAAGGGGGCGCGGGGAAAAACACTGAAGCTTTCTTT
many | TRBJ2-1 | TRBV7-8 | NA | CASSPMSRNEQFF | TGTGCCAGCAGCCCCATGAGTCGGAATGAGCAGTTCTTC
few | TRBJ2-7 | TRBV4-3 | TRBD2 | CASSRTSTGTSSHEQYF | TGCGCCAGCAGCCGCACAAGCACCGGGACTAGTTCCCACGAGCAGTACTTC
NA | TRBJ1-1 | TRBV27 | NA | CASSSWSGTEAFF | TGTGCCAGCAGTTCTTGGTCGGGGACTGAAGCTTTCTTT
NA | TRBJ1-3 | TRBV12-3/TRBV12-4 | NA | CASSPLGWNTIYF | TGTGCCAGCAGCCCTTTGGGGTGGAACACCATATATTTT
few | TRBJ2-3 | TRBV7-9 | TRBD2 | CASSSSTGTSGPRANTQYF | TGTGCCAGCAGCTCGTCAACCGGGACTAGCGGCCCGCGGGCGAATACGCAGTATTTT